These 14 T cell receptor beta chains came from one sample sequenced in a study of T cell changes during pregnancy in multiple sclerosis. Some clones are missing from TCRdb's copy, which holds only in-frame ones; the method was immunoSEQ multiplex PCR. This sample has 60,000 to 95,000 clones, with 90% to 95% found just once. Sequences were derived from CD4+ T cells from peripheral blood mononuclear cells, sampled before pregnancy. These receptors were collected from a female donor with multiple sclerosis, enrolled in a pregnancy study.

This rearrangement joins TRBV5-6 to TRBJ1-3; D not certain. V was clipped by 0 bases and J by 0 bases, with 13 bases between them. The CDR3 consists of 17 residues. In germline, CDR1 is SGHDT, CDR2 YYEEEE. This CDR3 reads CASSLGVTEFSGNTIYF. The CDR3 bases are TGTGCCAGCAGCTTGGGTGTCACGGAGTTCTCTGGAAACACCATATATTTT.

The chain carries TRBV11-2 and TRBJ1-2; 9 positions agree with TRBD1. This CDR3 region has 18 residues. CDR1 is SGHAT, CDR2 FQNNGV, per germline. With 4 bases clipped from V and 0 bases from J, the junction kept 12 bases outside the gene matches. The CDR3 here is CASSSPKSRQGANYGYTF. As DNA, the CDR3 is TGTGCCAGCAGCTCTCCAAAAAGCCGACAGGGGGCTAACTATGGCTACACCTTC.

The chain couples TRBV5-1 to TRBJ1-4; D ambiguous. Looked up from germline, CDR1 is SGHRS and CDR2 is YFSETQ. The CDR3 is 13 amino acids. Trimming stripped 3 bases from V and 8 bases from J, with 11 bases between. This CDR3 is CASSWRLGEKLFF. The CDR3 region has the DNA TGCGCCAGCAGCTGGAGACTCGGGGAAAAACTGTTTTTT.

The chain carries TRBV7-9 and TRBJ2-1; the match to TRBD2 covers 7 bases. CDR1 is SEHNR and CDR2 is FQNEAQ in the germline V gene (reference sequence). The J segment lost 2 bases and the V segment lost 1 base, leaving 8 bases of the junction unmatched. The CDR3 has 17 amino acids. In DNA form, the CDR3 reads TGTGCCAGCAGCTTAGGGAGGCTAGCGGAGACCTACAATGAGCAGTTCTTC. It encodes CASSLGRLAETYNEQFF.

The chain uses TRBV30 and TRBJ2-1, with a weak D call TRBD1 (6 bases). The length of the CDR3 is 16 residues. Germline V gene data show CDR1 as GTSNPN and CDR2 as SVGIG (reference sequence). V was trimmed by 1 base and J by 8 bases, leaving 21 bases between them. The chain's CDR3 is CAWSGGQTGGRDEQFF. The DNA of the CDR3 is TGTGCCTGGAGTGGGGGCCAGACAGGTGGCCGGGATGAGCAGTTCTTC.

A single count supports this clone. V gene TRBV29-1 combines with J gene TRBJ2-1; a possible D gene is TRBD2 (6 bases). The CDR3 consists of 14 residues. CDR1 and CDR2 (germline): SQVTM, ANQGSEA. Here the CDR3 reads CTSTTGLANNEQFF. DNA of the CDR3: TGCACCTCTACAACGGGGCTAGCGAACAATGAGCAGTTCTTC.

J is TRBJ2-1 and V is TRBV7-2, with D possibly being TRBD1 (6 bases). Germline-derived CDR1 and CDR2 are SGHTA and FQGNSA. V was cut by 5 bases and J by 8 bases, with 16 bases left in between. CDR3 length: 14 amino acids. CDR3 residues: CASSPTWGQDEQFF. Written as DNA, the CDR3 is TGTGCCAGCAGCCCTACCTGGGGGCAGGATGAGCAGTTCTTC.

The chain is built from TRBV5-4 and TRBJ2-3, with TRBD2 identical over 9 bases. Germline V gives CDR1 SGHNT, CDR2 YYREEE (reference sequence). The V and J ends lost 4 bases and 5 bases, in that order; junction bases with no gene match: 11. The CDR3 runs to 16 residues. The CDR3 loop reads CASSTRLAGGRDTQYF. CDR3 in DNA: TGTGCCAGCAGCACCCGATTGGCGGGAGGGCGAGATACGCAGTATTTT.

The CDR3 loop reads CASSLSTAGTGELFF. The CDR3 DNA reads as TGTGCCAGCAGCCTCAGTACGGCGGGCACCGGGGAGCTGTTTTTT. J is TRBJ2-2 and V is TRBV7-3; D possibly corresponds to TRBD2 (5 bases). The CDR3 runs 15 residues. Germline V gene sequence: CDR1 SGHTA, CDR2 FQGTGA. V gave up 5 bases and J gave up 4 bases, with 14 bases separating them.

CDR3 nucleotide sequence: TGCGCCAGCAGCCAAGACTCGACTAGCGGGGGATCTAGCACAGATACGCAGTATTTT. This codes for CASSQDSTSGGSSTDTQYF. The chain carries TRBV4-3 and TRBJ2-3; 12 bases agree with TRBD2. Germline assignment: CDR1 LGHNA and CDR2 YSLEER. With V trimmed by 0 bases and J by 0 bases, 7 bases remained unmatched. The CDR3 is made up of 19 amino acids.

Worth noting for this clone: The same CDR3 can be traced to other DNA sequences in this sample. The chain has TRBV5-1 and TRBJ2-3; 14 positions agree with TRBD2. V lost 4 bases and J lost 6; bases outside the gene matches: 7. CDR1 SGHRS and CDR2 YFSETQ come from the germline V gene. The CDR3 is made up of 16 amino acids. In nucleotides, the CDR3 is TGCGCCAGCAGCCCAGGACTAGCGGGAGGACGGGATACGCAGTATTTT. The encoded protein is CASSPGLAGGRDTQYF.

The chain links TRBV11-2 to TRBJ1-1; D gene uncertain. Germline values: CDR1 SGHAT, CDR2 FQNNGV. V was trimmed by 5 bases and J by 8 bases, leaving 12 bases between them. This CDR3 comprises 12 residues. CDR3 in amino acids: CASSPARLEAFF. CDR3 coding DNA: TGTGCCAGCAGCCCCGCCAGGCTCGAAGCTTTCTTT.

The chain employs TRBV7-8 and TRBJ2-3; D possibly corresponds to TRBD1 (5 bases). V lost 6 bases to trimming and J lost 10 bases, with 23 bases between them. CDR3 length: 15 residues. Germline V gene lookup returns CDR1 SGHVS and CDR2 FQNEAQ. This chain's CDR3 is CASRYSRVTQVAQYF. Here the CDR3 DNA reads TGTGCCAGCAGGTATAGCAGGGTAACTCAGGTGGCGCAGTATTTT.

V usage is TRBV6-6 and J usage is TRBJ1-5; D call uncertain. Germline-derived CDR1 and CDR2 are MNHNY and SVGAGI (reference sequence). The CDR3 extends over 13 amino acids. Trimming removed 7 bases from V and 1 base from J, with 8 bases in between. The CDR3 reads CASTIRSNQPQHF. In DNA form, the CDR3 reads TGTGCCAGCACCATCCGGAGCAATCAGCCCCAGCATTTT.